This T cell receptor (beta chain) was recovered during a study of STAT5B mutations in CD4+ large granular lymphocyte leukemia. Study results and caveats: 8/27 top patient clones versus 2/35 control clones were TRBV06-family. Main leukemic clonotypes were patient-specific, but roughly 26% appeared at low frequency elsewhere.

How the authors handled the data: A productive frequency of 2.59 x 10-5 was the lowest detectable. Sequencing used immunoSEQ multiplex PCR; TCRdb keeps in-frame clones, though not all of them. The V and J calls and clone size come from that table; D and trimming were worked out from the DNA. The top ten hold 0.55% to 0.65% of the sample, which has about 24,000 clones, approximately 75% seen once. Germline V CDR1 and CDR2: SGHTA, FQGNSA. CDR3 size: 15 residues. V was clipped by 6 bases and J by 0 bases, with 12 bases between them. Of note for this clone: Antigen specificity is unknown.

Control samples were healthy donors' buffy coats. This chain links TRBV7-2 with TRBJ1-5, with TRBD1 as a possible D gene (6 bases). The sample taken for sequencing was CD4+ T cells from blood buffy coats. The clonotype was recovered from a human donor in good health. The CDR3: CASRSGTFSNQPQHF. In DNA form, the CDR3 reads TGTGCCAGCAGATCCGGGACATTTAGCAATCAGCCCCAGCATTTT.